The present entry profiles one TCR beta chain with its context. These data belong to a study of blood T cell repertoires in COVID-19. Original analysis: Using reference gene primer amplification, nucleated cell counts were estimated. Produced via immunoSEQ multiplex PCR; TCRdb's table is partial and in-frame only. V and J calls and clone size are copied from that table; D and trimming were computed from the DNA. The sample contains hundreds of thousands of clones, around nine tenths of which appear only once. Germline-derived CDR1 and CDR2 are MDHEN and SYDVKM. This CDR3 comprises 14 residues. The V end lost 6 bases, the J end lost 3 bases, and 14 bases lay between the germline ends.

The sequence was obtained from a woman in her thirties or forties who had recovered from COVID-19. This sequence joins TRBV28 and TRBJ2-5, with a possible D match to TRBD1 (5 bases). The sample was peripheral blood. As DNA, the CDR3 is TGTGCCAGCAGCGACCTCCGCAGGGAAGAGACCCAGTACTTC. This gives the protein CASSDLRREETQYF.